Reported below is one T cell receptor (beta chain). Sequencing was performed with immunoSEQ multiplex PCR; in TCRdb, only in-frame clones are kept and a portion is missing. The sample carries 150,000 to 200,000 clones, more than 80% recorded once. This entry is derived from a study of control samples from healthy donors and cancer patients. The V end lost 3 bases, the J end lost 0 bases, and 6 bases lay between the germline ends. CDR3 size: 13 residues. The germline V gene encodes CDR1 SQVTM and CDR2 ANQGSEA. The gene calls are TRBV29-1 and TRBJ1-3; D is uncertain. The sequenced material came from blood. The sequence came from a man younger than 45 in good health. In nucleotides, the CDR3 is TGCAGCGTTGAGTCGAACTCTGGAAACACCATATATTTT. Protein product: CSVESNSGNTIYF.